Following are 20 T cell receptor beta chains from one sample sequenced in a study of siplizumab effects on memory and regulatory T cells. The assay was immunoSEQ multiplex PCR, and TCRdb's table has in-frame clones only and misses some. The sample has 90,000 to 95,000 clones, 93% seen once. Sequencing was done on a sample of CD8+ T cells sorted from blood. These receptors were collected from a human donor in good health.

The CDR3 DNA reads TGTGCCAGCAGCTTCGGACTAGCGGGGCTCACAGATACGCAGTATTTT. Translated, it gives CASSFGLAGLTDTQYF. V gene TRBV11-2 combines with J gene TRBJ2-3; TRBD2 matches 12 bases. Looked up from germline, CDR1 is SGHAT and CDR2 is FQNNGV. The CDR3 has 16 amino acids. The ends lost 3 bases at V and 2 bases at J; junction bases unmatched: 3.

The chain recombines TRBV4-1 with TRBJ2-1; 15 bases line up with TRBD2. Germline CDR1 and CDR2: MGHRA and YSYEKL. The V and J ends lost 0 bases and 8 bases, in that order; junction bases with no gene match: 5. The CDR3 is made up of 17 amino acids. This CDR3 is CASSQDGLAGGRDEQFF. Written as DNA, the CDR3 is TGCGCCAGCAGCCAAGATGGACTAGCGGGGGGGCGCGATGAGCAGTTCTTC.

The J gene is TRBJ1-1, the V gene TRBV19, with TRBD1 as a possible D gene (5 bases). Germline CDR1 and CDR2: LNHDA and SQIVND (reference sequence). This CDR3 is 11 amino acids long. The V gene lost 6 bases and the J gene lost 9 bases, with 11 bases spanning the gap. The chain's CDR3 is CASRMGVQAFF. In nucleotides, the CDR3 is TGTGCCAGTAGAATGGGGGTCCAAGCTTTCTTT.

The rearrangement joins TRBV5-6 to TRBJ1-6; no clear D gene. V was clipped by 1 base and J by 9 bases, with 14 bases between them. Germline CDR1 SGHDT, CDR2 YYEEEE. The CDR3 totals 15 residues. The CDR3 loop is CASSLRAGGGSPLHF. The CDR3 region has the DNA TGTGCCAGCAGCTTGCGTGCAGGTGGCGGTTCACCCCTCCACTTT. The variable domain in full, with the rest retrieved from reference TRBV5-6 and TRBJ1-6, is DAGVTQSPTHLIKTRGQQVTLRCSPKSGHDTVSWYQQALGQGPQFIFQYYEEEERQRGNFPDRFSGHQFPNYSSELNVNALLLGDSALYLCASSLRAGGGSPLHFGNGTRLTVT.

The rearrangement joins TRBV6-1 to TRBJ1-1; the match to TRBD1 covers 10 bases. This CDR3 comprises 15 residues. The V gene end was trimmed by 6 bases and the J gene end by 0 bases; junction bases not matched to a gene: 4. The germline V gene has CDR1 MNHNS and CDR2 SASEGT. The CDR3 DNA is TGTGCCAGCAGCGATGGACAGGGGGTGAACACTGAAGCTTTCTTT. Amino acid sequence: CASSDGQGVNTEAFF.

V usage is TRBV4-1 and J usage is TRBJ1-1, with D tentatively TRBD1 (5 bases). The CDR3 extends over 15 amino acids. Germline V lookup: CDR1 MGHRA, CDR2 YSYEKL. V shed 3 bases and J shed 4 bases, with 15 bases lying between them. Here the CDR3 DNA reads TGCGCCAGCAGCCACCCCGGTGGGGGGAGCACTGAAGCTTTCTTT. It specifies CASSHPGGGSTEAFF.

This CDR3 is CASSPFGRVNQPQHF. The DNA for the CDR3 is TGTGCCAGTAGTCCCTTTGGACGCGTCAATCAGCCCCAGCATTTT. The chain has TRBV19 and TRBJ1-5, with D hard to call. This CDR3 contains 15 residues. Germline-derived CDR1 and CDR2 are LNHDA and SQIVND (reference sequence). Trimming removed 5 bases from V and 3 bases from J, with 14 bases in between.

Comments on this clone: Different DNA sequences within this sample yield the same CDR3. The V call is TRBV7-9, the J call TRBJ2-1; 15 bases match TRBD2. Germline V gene lookup returns CDR1 SEHNR and CDR2 FQNEAQ (reference sequence). V dropped 4 bases and J dropped 7; count of bases not matched to a gene: 2. The CDR3 loop spans 15 amino acids. CDR3 DNA sequence: TGTGCCAGCAGCTCAGGACTAGCGGGGGGGAATGAGCAGTTCTTC. It codes for CASSSGLAGGNEQFF.

CDR3 DNA sequence: TGCGCCAGCAGCCCCAGGGTCGGGGAAACCTACGAGCAGTACTTC. Protein: CASSPRVGETYEQYF. This chain links TRBV4-3 with TRBJ2-7; D is tentatively TRBD1 or TRBD2 (5 bases each). The CDR3 is 15 residues long. V dropped 4 bases and J dropped 2 bases, with 15 bases sitting between them. Per the germline V gene, CDR1 is LGHNA and CDR2 is YSLEER.

A single count supports this clone. The rearrangement joins TRBV30 to TRBJ2-3; maybe TRBD2 (7 bases). The CDR3 has 14 amino acids. Germline loops: CDR1 GTSNPN, CDR2 SVGIG (reference sequence). Trimming took 5 bases from V and 3 from J, leaving 15 bases between them. CDR3 DNA: TGTGCCTGGTTTACGGGGGGCCAAACAGATACGCAGTATTTT. This translates into CAWFTGGQTDTQYF. Based on the CDR3 plus reference TRBV30 and TRBJ2-3, the full variable domain is SQTIHQWPATLVQPVGSPLSLECTVEGTSNPNLYWYRQAAGRGLQLLFYSVGIGQISSEVPQNLSASRPQDRQFILSSKKLLLSDSGFYLCAWFTGGQTDTQYFGPGTRLTVL.

The chain couples TRBV29-1 to TRBJ2-3, with 10 bases aligning to TRBD1. Unmatched junction bases numbered 11, after V lost 6 bases and J lost 2 bases. Germline V gene lookup returns CDR1 SQVTM and CDR2 ANQGSEA. CDR3 length: 16 amino acids. The CDR3 nucleotides are TGCAGCGTCGCCGGGACAGGGGACGATTACACAGATACGCAGTATTTT. Its translation: CSVAGTGDDYTDTQYF.

This chain connects TRBV27 to TRBJ2-7; 9 positions match TRBD2. CDR3 size: 14 residues. Germline CDR1 is MNHEY and CDR2 is SMNVEV (reference sequence). Trimming at V came to 8 bases and at J to 2 bases, leaving 7 bases not matched to a gene. CDR3: CASCAGGIPYEQYF. DNA of the CDR3: TGTGCCAGCTGTGCGGGAGGGATACCCTACGAGCAGTACTTC.

In its sample, this clone was seen once. This chain joins TRBV6-6 and TRBJ2-1; no definite D call. The ends were cut back, 2 bases at V and 10 bases at J, with 9 bases in the middle. Germline loops: CDR1 MNHNY, CDR2 SVGAGI (reference sequence). The CDR3 spans 12 residues. CDR3 residues: CASSYVGIEQFF. As DNA, the CDR3 is TGTGCCAGCAGTTACGTGGGGATCGAGCAGTTCTTC.

The chain combines TRBV9 with TRBJ2-1; D call uncertain. Trimming shortened V by 4 bases and J by 10 bases, and 15 bases separated the two germline ends. This CDR3 has 13 amino acids. In germline, CDR1 is SGDLS, CDR2 YYNGEE. The CDR3 bases are TGTGCCAGCAGCCCCCAAACAGTAAAAGAGCAGTTCTTC. Amino acids: CASSPQTVKEQFF.

The CDR3 DNA sequence: TGTGCCAGCAGTTCCATAGGACAGGGGTACCAGCCCCAGCATTTT. It codes for CASSSIGQGYQPQHF. This chain connects TRBV27 to TRBJ1-5; 9 bases map to TRBD1. V was clipped by 4 bases and J by 7 bases; unmatched bases: 8. CDR3 length equals 15 residues. Germline assignment: CDR1 MNHEY and CDR2 SMNVEV (reference sequence).

The chain joins TRBV11-2 to TRBJ1-3; TRBD1 is a possible D gene (5 bases). V was clipped by 5 bases and J by 2 bases, with 13 bases between them. This CDR3 is built from 15 residues. Germline loops: CDR1 SGHAT, CDR2 FQNNGV. This CDR3 reads CASSQNVDTGNTIYF. CDR3 coding DNA: TGTGCCAGCAGCCAAAACGTGGACACTGGAAACACCATATATTTT.

The V gene is TRBV7-9, the J gene TRBJ2-1, with D maybe TRBD1 (7 bases). With 5 bases removed from V and 4 bases from J, the gap between germline ends came to 18 bases. Germline CDR1 and CDR2: SEHNR and FQNEAQ (reference sequence). CDR3 length: 16 amino acids. CDR3 region: CASSGAGQPSYNEQFF. CDR3 DNA: TGTGCCAGCAGCGGTGCGGGACAGCCCTCATACAATGAGCAGTTCTTC.

J is TRBJ2-5 and V is TRBV6-1; TRBD1 matches 7 bases. V shed 7 bases, J shed 4 bases, and the junction held 12 bases outside the gene matches. Germline V gives CDR1 MNHNS, CDR2 SASEGT. There are 15 residues in the CDR3. CDR3 amino acids: CASIFYDREGETQYF. CDR3 sequence (DNA): TGTGCCAGCATTTTTTATGACAGGGAAGGAGAGACCCAGTACTTC.

The chain uses TRBV7-9 and TRBJ2-1, with a tentative D call TRBD2 (5 bases). Germline assignment: CDR1 SEHNR and CDR2 FQNEAQ (reference sequence). V was clipped by 3 bases and J by 1 base, with 13 bases between them. The CDR3 extends over 16 amino acids. CDR3 sequence: CASSFVASGSYNEQFF. The DNA of the CDR3 is TGTGCCAGCAGCTTCGTAGCCAGCGGTTCCTACAATGAGCAGTTCTTC.

The rearrangement links TRBV6-5 to TRBJ2-7, with 12 nucleotides matching TRBD2. Trimming at V came to 0 bases and at J to 4 bases, leaving 1 base not matched to a gene. Germline V gives CDR1 MNHEY, CDR2 SVGAGI. The CDR3 is 15 amino acids. CDR3 amino acids: CASSYSGTSGYEQYF. CDR3 coding DNA: TGTGCCAGCAGTTACTCCGGGACTAGCGGGTACGAGCAGTACTTC.